This paragraph reports one T cell receptor (beta chain). This record comes from a study of shared clonotypes between healthy human individuals. Deep was the level used in running the assay. The authors split each subset's genomic DNA evenly across several immunoSEQ plates. Here immunoSEQ multiplex PCR was the method, and the copy in TCRdb shows in-frame clones only, minus some. The table lists about 700,000 clones, under 95% of them singletons. From germline, CDR1 is SNHLY and CDR2 FYNNEI. The CDR3 consists of 15 residues. Germline trimming cut 6 bases from V and 0 bases from J; bases unmatched to any gene: 3. CD45RO-negative cells were positively selected for CCR7, leaving out terminally differentiated effector memory CD45RA+ cells.

The sample was naive CD8+ T cells sorted from blood. This clonotype was sampled from a young man in good health. V is TRBV2 and J is TRBJ2-7, with TRBD2 matching over 12 bases. CDR3 amino acids: CASSGLAGFSYEQYF. CDR3 in DNA: TGTGCCAGCAGCGGACTAGCGGGGTTCTCCTACGAGCAGTACTTC.